The clone carrying this TCR beta chain showed up just a few times. The authors reverse transcribed all of the isolated RNA, so sequencing captured expressed TCRB transcripts. Sequenced by immunoSEQ multiplex PCR; TCRdb stores in-frame clones only, minus some. The top ten hold around 0.03% of the sample, which has hundreds of thousands of clones, 13% to 15% seen once. This entry comes from a study of beta chain features in type 1 diabetes. Study summary: The study examined 107,917,701 sorted cells across all samples.

There are 12 residues in the CDR3. Trimming at V came to 8 bases and at J to 4 bases, leaving 2 bases not matched to a gene. Germline V CDR1 and CDR2: LNHDA, SQIVND (reference sequence). The sequenced material came from naive CD4+ T cells from blood. The clonotype was recovered from a woman in her forties in good health. The chain employs TRBV19 and TRBJ1-5; 7 bases line up with TRBD1. The DNA of the CDR3 is TGTGCCAGTTGCAGGGGGAATCAGCCCCAGCATTTT. Its translation is CASCRGNQPQHF.